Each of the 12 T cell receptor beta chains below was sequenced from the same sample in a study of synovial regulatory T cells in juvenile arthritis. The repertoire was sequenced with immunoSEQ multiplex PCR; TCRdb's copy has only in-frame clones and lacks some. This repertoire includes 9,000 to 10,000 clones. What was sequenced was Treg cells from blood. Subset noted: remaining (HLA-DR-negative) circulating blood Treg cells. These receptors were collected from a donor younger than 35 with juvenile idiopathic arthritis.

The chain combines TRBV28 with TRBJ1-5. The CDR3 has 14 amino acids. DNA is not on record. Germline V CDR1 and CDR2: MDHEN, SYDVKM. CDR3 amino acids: CASTYGAANQPQHF. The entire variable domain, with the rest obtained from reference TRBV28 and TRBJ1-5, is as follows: DVKVTQSSRYLVKRTGEKVFLECVQDMDHENMFWYRQDPGLGLRLIYFSYDVKMKEKGDIPEGYSVSREKKERFSLILESASTNQTSMYLCASTYGAANQPQHFGDGTRLSIL.

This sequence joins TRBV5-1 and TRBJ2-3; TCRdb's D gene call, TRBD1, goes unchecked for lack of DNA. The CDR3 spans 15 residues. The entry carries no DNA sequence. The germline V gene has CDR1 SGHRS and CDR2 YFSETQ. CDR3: CASSLQTGGTDTQYF.

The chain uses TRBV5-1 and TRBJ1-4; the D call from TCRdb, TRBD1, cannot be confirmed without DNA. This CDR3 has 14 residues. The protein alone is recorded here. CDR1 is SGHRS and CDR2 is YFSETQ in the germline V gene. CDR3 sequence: CASSLTATNEKLFF.

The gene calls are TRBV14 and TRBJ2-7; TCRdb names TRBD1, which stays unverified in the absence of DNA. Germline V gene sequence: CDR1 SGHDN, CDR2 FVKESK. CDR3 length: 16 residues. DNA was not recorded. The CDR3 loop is CASSLRTGYSSYEQYF.

The CDR3 protein is CASSLVRTGTSSYEQYF. V is TRBV7-2 and J is TRBJ2-7; the D call of TRBD2 rests on TCRdb alone, since no DNA is present to check it. This CDR3 has 17 residues. The protein alone is recorded here. Germline V gene sequence: CDR1 SGHTA, CDR2 FQGNSA. Based on the CDR3 plus reference TRBV7-2 and TRBJ2-7, the full variable domain is GAGVSQSPSNKVTEKGKDVELRCDPISGHTALYWYRQSLGQGLEFLIYFQGNSAPDKSGLPSDRFSAERTGGSVSTLTIQRTQQEDSAVYLCASSLVRTGTSSYEQYFGPGTRLTVT.

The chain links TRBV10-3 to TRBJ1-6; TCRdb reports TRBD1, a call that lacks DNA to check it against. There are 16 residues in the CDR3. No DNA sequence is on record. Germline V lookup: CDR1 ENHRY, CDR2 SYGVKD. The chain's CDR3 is CAIRETGVLGDSPLHF.

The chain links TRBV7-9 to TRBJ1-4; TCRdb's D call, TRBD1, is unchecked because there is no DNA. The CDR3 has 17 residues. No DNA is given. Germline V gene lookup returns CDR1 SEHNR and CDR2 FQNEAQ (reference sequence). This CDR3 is CASSLDRAAVTNEKLFF.

This chain's CDR3 is CASKSRAGSGYTF. The V gene is TRBV19, the J gene TRBJ1-2. This CDR3 has 13 amino acids. The record lacks a DNA sequence. Germline V lookup: CDR1 LNHDA, CDR2 SQIVND (reference sequence).

The CDR3 region is CASSEQGFYGYTF. The chain employs TRBV6-1 and TRBJ1-2; TCRdb names TRBD1, which stays unverified in the absence of DNA. Germline V gene lookup returns CDR1 MNHNS and CDR2 SASEGT. The CDR3 runs 13 residues. The record lacks a DNA sequence.

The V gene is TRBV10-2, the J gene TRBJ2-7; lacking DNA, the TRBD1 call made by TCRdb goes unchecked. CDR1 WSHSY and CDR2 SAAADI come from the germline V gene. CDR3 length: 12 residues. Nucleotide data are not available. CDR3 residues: CASMDTSYEQYF.

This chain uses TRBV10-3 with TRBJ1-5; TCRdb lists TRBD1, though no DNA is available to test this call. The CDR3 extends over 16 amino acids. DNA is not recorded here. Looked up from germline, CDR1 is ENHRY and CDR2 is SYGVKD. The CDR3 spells CAIRGTGPDGNQPQHF.

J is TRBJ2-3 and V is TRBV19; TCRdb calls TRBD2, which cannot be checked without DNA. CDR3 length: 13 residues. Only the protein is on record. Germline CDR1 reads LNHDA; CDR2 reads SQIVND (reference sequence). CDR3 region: CASSTSLPDTQYF.